These 10 T cell receptor beta chains share one sample of origin, sequenced in a study of blood T cell repertoires in COVID-19. Sequencing used immunoSEQ multiplex PCR; TCRdb keeps in-frame clones, though not all of them. Of 150,000 or so clones detected, roughly nine tenths appear once; the ten largest clones hold roughly 1.2%. Sample: PBMCs or T cells enriched from blood (not recorded which). These receptors were collected from a human donor with acute COVID-19. The donor label of this sample is uncertain.

The J gene is TRBJ2-1, the V gene TRBV6-5; the match to TRBD2 covers 7 bases. This CDR3 contains 15 residues. The germline V gene encodes CDR1 MNHEY and CDR2 SVGAGI. Losses at the gene ends were 2 bases for V and 8 bases for J; bases not matched to a gene: 9. The CDR3 reads CASSYLAGVVDEQFF. CDR3 nucleotide sequence: TGTGCCAGCAGTTACCTGGCGGGGGTTGTAGATGAGCAGTTCTTC.

The genes are TRBV29-1 and TRBJ1-1; tentative D call: TRBD1 (6 bases). The CDR3 is made up of 14 amino acids. The germline V and J ends were trimmed by 5 bases and 0 bases, with 13 bases remaining between them. Germline CDR1 and CDR2: SQVTM and ANQGSEA. The CDR3 DNA follows: TGCAGCGTTTGGCTGGACAGCTTGAACACTGAAGCTTTCTTT. Amino acid sequence: CSVWLDSLNTEAFF.

V and J are TRBV6-5 and TRBJ1-2, with D possibly TRBD1 on 6 matching bases. The V gene lost 8 bases and the J gene lost 3 bases, with 19 bases spanning the gap. CDR1 is MNHEY and CDR2 is SVGAGI in the germline V gene. The CDR3 is made up of 15 amino acids. The CDR3 nucleotides are TGTGCCAGCGGAATCGGGGGGGGCGGCCACTATGGCTACACCTTC. It translates to CASGIGGGGHYGYTF.

The gene calls are TRBV7-3 and TRBJ2-1; TRBD2 agrees at 16 bases. V shed 4 bases and J 11 bases; nucleotides not matched to a gene: 8. The germline CDR1 and CDR2 sequences are SGHTA and FQGTGA. This CDR3 contains 16 residues. The CDR3 DNA reads TGTGCCAGCAGCTCCGGGACTAGCGGGGGGGGCCCCAAGCAGTTCTTC. Amino acid sequence: CASSSGTSGGGPKQFF. The complete variable domain, with remaining parts taken from reference TRBV7-3 and TRBJ2-1, reads GAGVSQTPSNKVTEKGKYVELRCDPISGHTALYWYRQSLGQGPEFLIYFQGTGAADDSGLPNDRFFAVRPEGSVSTLKIQRTERGDSAVYLCASSSGTSGGGPKQFFGPGTRLTVL.

V usage is TRBV2 and J usage is TRBJ1-5; 8 bases fit TRBD1. The CDR3 runs 16 residues. The V segment lost 6 bases and the J segment 2 bases; nucleotides outside the gene matches: 9. Germline V lookup: CDR1 SNHLY, CDR2 FYNNEI. CDR3 sequence (DNA): TGTGCCAGCAGCCCCCCCCCGGGACAGGGCAATCAGCCCCAGCATTTT. It yields the protein CASSPPPGQGNQPQHF.

CDR3 sequence reads: CASTQGYGYTF. CDR3 DNA: TGTGCCAGTACCCAGGGATATGGCTACACCTTC. V is TRBV28 and J is TRBJ1-2, with a possible D match to TRBD1 (5 bases). V was cut by 9 bases and J by 5 bases, with 10 bases left in between. This CDR3 is built from 11 residues. The germline CDR1 and CDR2 sequences are MDHEN and SYDVKM.

This chain links TRBV4-1 with TRBJ2-6; 8 nucleotides agree with TRBD2. Germline V lookup: CDR1 MGHRA, CDR2 YSYEKL. J was trimmed by 2 bases and V by 0 bases; bases with no gene match: 12. The CDR3 sequence is 20 residues long. CDR3: CASSQDRASGGFPGANVLTF. CDR3 sequence (DNA): TGCGCCAGCAGCCAAGACAGAGCCAGCGGGGGATTTCCTGGGGCCAACGTCCTGACTTTC.

CDR3 DNA: TGTGCCAGCAGCAAAGCGACGACTGGAGTGGAGCAGTACTTC. Protein sequence: CASSKATTGVEQYF. The chain recombines TRBV21-1 with TRBJ2-7; the listed D gene, TRBD2, was not tested against the DNA. TRBV21-1 is described as a pseudogene. This CDR3 region has 14 residues.

The CDR3 region has the DNA TGCGCCAGCAGCCCCGGAGGACAGGGCCTCTATGGCTACACCTTC. As protein: CASSPGGQGLYGYTF. The chain carries TRBV4-3 and TRBJ1-2; 8 bases match TRBD1. Germline V gene data show CDR1 as LGHNA and CDR2 as YSLEER. The V gene end was trimmed by 4 bases and the J gene end by 4 bases; junction bases not matched to a gene: 8. The CDR3 runs 15 residues.

In DNA form, the CDR3 reads TGTGCCACCAGCAGAGAAGACAGCGAGGCGTTCTATGGCTACACCTTC. It encodes CATSREDSEAFYGYTF. The chain employs TRBV15 and TRBJ1-2, with TRBD1 as a possible D gene (5 bases). Germline V CDR1 and CDR2: LNHNV, YYDKDF (reference sequence). V gave up 0 bases and J gave up 4 bases, with 15 bases separating them. This CDR3 is 16 amino acids long. The full variable domain, its missing parts supplied by reference TRBV15 and TRBJ1-2, is DAMVIQNPRYQVTQFGKPVTLSCSQTLNHNVMYWYQQKSSQAPKLLFHYYDKDFNNEADTPDNFQSRRPNTSFCFLDIRSPGLGDTAMYLCATSREDSEAFYGYTFGSGTRLTVV.